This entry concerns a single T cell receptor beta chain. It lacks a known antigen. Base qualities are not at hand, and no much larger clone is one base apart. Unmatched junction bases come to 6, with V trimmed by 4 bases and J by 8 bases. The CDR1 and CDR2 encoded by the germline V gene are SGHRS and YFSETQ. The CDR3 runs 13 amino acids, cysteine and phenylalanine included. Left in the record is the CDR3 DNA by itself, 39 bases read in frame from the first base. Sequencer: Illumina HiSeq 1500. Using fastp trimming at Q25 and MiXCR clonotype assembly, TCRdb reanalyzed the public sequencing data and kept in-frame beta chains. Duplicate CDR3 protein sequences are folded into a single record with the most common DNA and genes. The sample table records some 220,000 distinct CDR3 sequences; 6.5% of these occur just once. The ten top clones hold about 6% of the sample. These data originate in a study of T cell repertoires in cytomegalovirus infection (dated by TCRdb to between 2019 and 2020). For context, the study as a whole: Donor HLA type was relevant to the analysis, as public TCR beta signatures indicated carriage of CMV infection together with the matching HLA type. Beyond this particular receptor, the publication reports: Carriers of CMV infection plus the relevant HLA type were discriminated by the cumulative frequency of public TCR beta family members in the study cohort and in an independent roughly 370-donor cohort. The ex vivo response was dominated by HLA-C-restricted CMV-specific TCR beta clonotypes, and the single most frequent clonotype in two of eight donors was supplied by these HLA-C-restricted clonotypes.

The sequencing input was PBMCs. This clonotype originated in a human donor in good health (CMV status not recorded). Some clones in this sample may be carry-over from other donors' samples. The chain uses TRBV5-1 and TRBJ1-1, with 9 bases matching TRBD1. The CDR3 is CASSLDRGREAFF. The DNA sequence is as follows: TGCGCCAGCAGCCTGGACAGGGGACGGGAAGCTTTCTTT. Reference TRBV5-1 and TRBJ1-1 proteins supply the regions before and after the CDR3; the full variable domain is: KAGVTQTPRYLIKTRGQQVTLSCSPISGHRSVSWYQQTPGQGLQFLFEYFSETQRNKGNFPGRFSGRQFSNSRSEMNVSTLELGDSALYLCASSLDRGREAFFGQGTRLTVV.